This passage covers 21 T cell receptor beta chains from one sample sequenced in a study of response to subunit inactivated influenza vaccine. TCRdb reprocessed the RT-PCR reads via MiXCR and lists one record per CDR3 protein. The repertoire holds 500,000 to 600,000 distinct CDR3 sequences, with about 11% as singletons. A further study also used this sample, focusing on T cells expressing NK-cell markers. According to that study: It was by 5'RACE template switching with UMIs that TCR beta cDNA was made.

Sequences were derived from PBMCs from blood, sampled on the day of vaccination. The receptors stem from a man in his forties or fifties who received an inactivated influenza vaccine.

This chain connects TRBV12-3 or TRBV12-4 to TRBJ1-5; 8 nucleotides agree with TRBD1. V lost 5 bases and J lost 4; bases outside the gene matches: 7. The CDR3 covers 15 residues. CDR3 region: CASSPRDRINQPQHF. Written as DNA, the CDR3 is TGTGCCAGCAGTCCCCGGGACAGGATAAATCAGCCCCAGCATTTT.

This chain uses TRBV3-1 with TRBJ2-4; D remains unclear. Germline values: CDR1 LGHDT, CDR2 YNNKEL (reference sequence). The V and J ends lost 4 bases and 0 bases respectively, with 16 bases between them. The CDR3 contains 17 residues. The CDR3 DNA is TGTGCCAGCAGCCGTGTAGGGCCTCTGAAAGCCAAAAACATTCAGTACTTC. Translated, it gives CASSRVGPLKAKNIQYF.

This clonotype was observed a handful of times. The chain uses TRBV7-2 and TRBJ2-4; 8 nucleotides agree with TRBD1. This CDR3 spans 16 amino acids. CDR1 and CDR2 from the germline V gene are SGHTA and FQGNSA. V lost 5 bases to trimming and J lost 0 bases; unmatched junction nucleotides: 6. CDR3 residues: CASSLDRGRAKNIQYF. The CDR3, as DNA: TGTGCCAGCAGCCTAGACAGGGGCAGAGCCAAAAACATTCAGTACTTC.

This clonotype showed up many times. The chain employs TRBV10-2 and TRBJ2-6; no definite D call. This CDR3 has 14 amino acids. Germline CDR1 and CDR2: WSHSY and SAAADI. Between the trimmed V and J ends, which lost 3 bases and 1 base, there was a span of 4 bases. The CDR3: CASSDGSGANVLTF. The CDR3 coding sequence is TGCGCCAGCAGTGACGGATCTGGGGCCAACGTCCTGACTTTC.

This clonotype occurred a few times. The V gene is TRBV5-1, the J gene TRBJ1-1; unclear D gene. Trimming stripped 4 bases from V and 5 bases from J, with 15 bases between. The CDR3 runs 14 residues. Germline CDR1 SGHRS, CDR2 YFSETQ. The CDR3 reads CASSTYRTGTEAFF. CDR3 sequence (DNA): TGCGCCAGCAGCACCTACAGAACGGGGACTGAAGCTTTCTTT.

This clonotype occurred a few times. The chain links TRBV5-1 to TRBJ2-5; TRBD2 matches 12 bases. Trimming took 3 bases from V and 7 from J; bases not matched to a gene: 4. Germline V gene lookup returns CDR1 SGHRS and CDR2 YFSETQ. CDR3 size: 14 residues. This CDR3 reads CASSWTSGDVTQYF. CDR3 DNA sequence: TGCGCCAGCAGCTGGACTAGCGGGGATGTGACCCAGTACTTC.

A few counts support this clonotype. This chain joins TRBV9 and TRBJ1-1; D is undetermined. Trimming shortened V by 1 base and J by 6 bases, and 7 bases separated the two germline ends. The length of the CDR3 is 12 residues. Germline CDR1 and CDR2: SGDLS and YYNGEE. The CDR3 DNA is TGTGCCAGCAGCGTATCCGGACCTGAAGCTTTCTTT. Translated: CASSVSGPEAFF.

This clonotype was counted ten times or more. The chain uses TRBV4-1 and TRBJ2-7; D gene ambiguous. Germline V gene data show CDR1 as MGHRA and CDR2 as YSYEKL. The CDR3 is 15 amino acids. V was trimmed by 4 bases and J by 0 bases, leaving 13 bases between them. The CDR3 nucleotides read TGCGCCAGCAGCCGATCCTCCTCGGGCTCCTACGAGCAGTACTTC. Its protein product is CASSRSSSGSYEQYF.

This clonotype was observed a few times. The gene calls are TRBV4-3 and TRBJ2-2; 8 bases are shared with TRBD2. Germline V CDR1 and CDR2: LGHNA, YSLEER. The CDR3 sequence is 18 residues long. The ends lost 0 bases at V and 4 bases at J; junction bases unmatched: 10. The DNA of the CDR3 is TGCGCCAGCAGCCAAGATCCGGGAGGCGGGAGGTTCACCGGGGAGCTGTTTTTT. Amino acid sequence: CASSQDPGGGRFTGELFF.

The CDR3 reads CATSDQGRSTDTQYF. CDR3 DNA: TGTGCCACCAGTGATCAGGGTCGGAGCACAGATACGCAGTATTTT. The rearrangement joins TRBV24-1 to TRBJ2-3; maybe TRBD1 (5 bases). This CDR3 has 15 amino acids. The ends were cut back, 3 bases at V and 0 bases at J, with 9 bases in the middle. CDR1 is KGHDR and CDR2 is SFDVKD in the germline V gene.

This clonotype was found a few times. V is TRBV10-3 and J is TRBJ2-3; tentative D call: TRBD2 (6 bases). The length of the CDR3 is 16 residues. From germline, CDR1 is ENHRY and CDR2 SYGVKD. Between the trimmed V and J ends, which lost 2 bases and 1 base, there was a span of 13 bases. CDR3 protein: CAISERTTLGTDTQYF. DNA for the CDR3: TGTGCCATCAGTGAGAGGACTACCCTCGGCACAGATACGCAGTATTTT.

The J gene is TRBJ1-5, the V gene TRBV6-1, with D possibly TRBD1 on 6 matching bases. V shed 5 bases and J shed 6 bases, with 14 bases lying between them. In germline, CDR1 is MNHNS, CDR2 SASEGT. The length of the CDR3 is 14 residues. CDR3 residues: CASSQVGGGQPQHF. The CDR3, as DNA: TGTGCCAGCAGTCAGGTGGGGGGCGGTCAGCCCCAGCATTTT.

V usage is TRBV7-2 and J usage is TRBJ1-2; the D is unclear. The CDR3 has 13 residues. The germline V and J ends were trimmed by 8 bases and 2 bases, with 12 bases remaining between them. Germline-derived CDR1 and CDR2 are SGHTA and FQGNSA. The CDR3 nucleotides read TGTGCCAGCGGAACCCCCCCAAACTATGGCTACACCTTC. This gives the protein CASGTPPNYGYTF.

This clonotype has a count of ten or more. The chain joins TRBV7-3 to TRBJ2-2; D is unresolved. The CDR3 length is 13 residues. The germline gives CDR1 SGHTA, CDR2 FQGTGA. Trimming left V 5 bases short and J 6 bases short, with 10 bases between. The CDR3 nucleotides read TGTGCCAGCAGCCCCGACCGGGCCGGGGAGCTGTTTTTT. Amino acids: CASSPDRAGELFF.

The chain recombines TRBV5-6 with TRBJ1-2; D is uncertain. The CDR3 sequence is 13 residues long. V gave up 5 bases and J gave up 3 bases, with 11 bases separating them. Germline CDR1 SGHDT, CDR2 YYEEEE. Here the CDR3 DNA reads TGTGCCAGCAGGGGTGCGGGATACTATGGCTACACCTTC. Amino acids: CASRGAGYYGYTF.

This clonotype has only a few counts. This chain joins TRBV3-1 and TRBJ2-1; D unresolved. Germline V lookup: CDR1 LGHDT, CDR2 YNNKEL (reference sequence). The CDR3 totals 17 residues. Trimming cost V 0 bases and J 5 bases, with 17 bases left between them. CDR3 amino acids: CASSQEAELPLDNEQFF. The CDR3 DNA reads as TGTGCCAGCAGCCAAGAGGCCGAGCTCCCCCTCGACAATGAGCAGTTCTTC.

This clonotype was found many times. V is TRBV12-3 or TRBV12-4 and J is TRBJ2-1; 8 bases are a match to TRBD2. This CDR3 contains 14 residues. With 6 bases clipped from V and 4 bases from J, the junction kept 5 bases outside the gene matches. In DNA, the CDR3 is TGTGCCAGCAGCACTAGCGGAGCTTACAATGAGCAGTTCTTC. Its translation: CASSTSGAYNEQFF.

V usage is TRBV20-1 and J usage is TRBJ2-2; 8 nucleotides match TRBD2. This CDR3 has 14 residues. The germline CDR1 and CDR2 sequences are DFQATT and SNEGSKA (reference sequence). Trimming at V came to 6 bases and at J to 7 bases, leaving 10 bases not matched to a gene. CDR3 loop: CSARTTSVGGELFF. CDR3 coding DNA: TGCAGTGCGAGAACGACTAGCGTTGGCGGGGAGCTGTTTTTT.

This clonotype has only a few counts. V and J are TRBV5-1 and TRBJ1-2; D call uncertain. Germline lookup yields CDR1 SGHRS and CDR2 YFSETQ. V was cut by 4 bases and J by 8 bases, with 12 bases left in between. This CDR3 has 12 amino acids. The CDR3 sequence is CASSPDAGGYTF. DNA of the CDR3: TGCGCCAGCAGCCCGGACGCGGGAGGCTACACCTTC.

This clonotype was counted ten times or more. The V call is TRBV11-2, the J call TRBJ2-3, with D unresolved. V shed 1 base and J shed 7 bases, with 24 bases lying between them. Germline V gene lookup returns CDR1 SGHAT and CDR2 FQNNGV. The CDR3 spans 18 residues. The CDR3 bases are TGTGCCAGCAGCTTAGTTCCGAGTAGGCTGCGTGTGGCAAATACGCAGTATTTT. The encoded protein is CASSLVPSRLRVANTQYF.

The V and J genes are TRBV5-1 and TRBJ2-6, with 7 bases identical to TRBD1. J was trimmed by 1 base and V by 5 bases; bases with no gene match: 9. The length of the CDR3 is 17 residues. The germline CDR1 and CDR2 sequences are SGHRS and YFSETQ. CDR3: CASSLQGPTSGANVLTF. For the CDR3, the DNA is TGCGCCAGCAGTTTACAGGGGCCCACATCTGGGGCCAACGTCCTGACTTTC.